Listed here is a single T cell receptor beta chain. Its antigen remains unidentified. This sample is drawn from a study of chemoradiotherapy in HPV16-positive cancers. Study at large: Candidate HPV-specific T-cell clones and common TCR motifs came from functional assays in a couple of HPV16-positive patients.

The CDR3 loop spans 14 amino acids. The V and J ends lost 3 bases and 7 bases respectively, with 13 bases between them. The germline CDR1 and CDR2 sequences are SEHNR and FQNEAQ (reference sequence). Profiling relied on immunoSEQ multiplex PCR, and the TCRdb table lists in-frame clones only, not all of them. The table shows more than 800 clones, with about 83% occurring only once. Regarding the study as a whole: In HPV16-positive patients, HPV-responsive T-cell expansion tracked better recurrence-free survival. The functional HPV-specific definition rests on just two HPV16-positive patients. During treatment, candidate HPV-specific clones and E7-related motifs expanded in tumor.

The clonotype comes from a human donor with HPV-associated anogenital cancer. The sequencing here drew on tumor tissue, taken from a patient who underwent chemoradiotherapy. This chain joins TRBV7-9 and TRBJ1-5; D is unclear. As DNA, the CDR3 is TGTGCCAGCAGCTTTGAAGGGTTCCTCCAGCCCCAGCATTTT. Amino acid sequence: CASSFEGFLQPQHF. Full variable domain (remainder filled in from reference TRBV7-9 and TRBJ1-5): DTGVSQNPRHKITKRGQNVTFRCDPISEHNRLYWYRQTLGQGPEFLTYFQNEAQLEKSRLLSDRFSAERPKGSFSTLEIQRTEQGDSAMYLCASSFEGFLQPQHFGDGTRLSIL.